Shown below are 16 T cell receptor beta chains from a single sample sequenced in a study of cytomegalovirus exposure and HLA in healthy donors. PCR primers comprised 60 Vbeta and 13 Jbeta primers. Measured with immunoSEQ multiplex PCR; TCRdb has only the in-frame clones, and not every one. Of 98,000 or so clones listed, roughly four fifths were seen once; the top ten hold 7.5% to 9%. Sequenced: PBMCs. The receptors were sampled from a female donor in good health and CMV-seronegative.

The gene calls are TRBV7-2 and TRBJ2-7, with 9 bases that match TRBD1. Germline CDR1 SGHTA, CDR2 FQGNSA. This CDR3 comprises 15 residues. V lost 5 bases to trimming and J lost 3 bases; unmatched junction nucleotides: 8. CDR3 in DNA: TGTGCCAGCAGCCCGTGGGACAGGGACATCTACGAGCAGTACTTC. Translating gives CASSPWDRDIYEQYF.

The rearrangement uses TRBV12-1 and TRBJ2-5; the table's TRBD2 call for D was not verified on the DNA. TRBV12-1 is a pseudogene segment. The CDR3 has 17 amino acids. CDR3 in amino acids: CASSDASWIIVDETQYF. In nucleotides, the CDR3 is TGTGCCAGCAGTGACGCTAGCTGGATCATCGTCGACGAGACCCAGTACTTC.

The chain links TRBV27 to TRBJ2-5; D may be TRBD2 (6 bases). CDR3 length: 13 residues. In germline, CDR1 is MNHEY, CDR2 SMNVEV (reference sequence). V shed 3 bases and J shed 5 bases, with 10 bases lying between them. The CDR3 DNA reads as TGTGCCAGCAGTTTCCAGGGACTCGAGACCCAGTACTTC. This codes for CASSFQGLETQYF.

The chain is built from TRBV10-2 and TRBJ1-1; a possible D gene is TRBD1 (5 bases). Germline loops: CDR1 WSHSY, CDR2 SAAADI. The CDR3 spans 15 residues. V was shortened by 5 bases and J by 1 base, with 14 bases between the two germline ends. CDR3 in amino acids: CASSLGGVRNTEAFF. The CDR3 nucleotides read TGCGCCAGCAGTTTGGGAGGGGTTCGGAACACTGAAGCTTTCTTT.

V usage is TRBV9 and J usage is TRBJ2-3; tentative D call: TRBD2 (6 bases). V was trimmed by 3 bases and J by 0 bases, leaving 11 bases between them. Germline V gene sequence: CDR1 SGDLS, CDR2 YYNGEE. The CDR3 has 15 residues. CDR3: CASSETSRSTDTQYF. DNA for the CDR3: TGTGCCAGCAGCGAGACTAGTCGAAGCACAGATACGCAGTATTTT.

This chain uses TRBV10-3 with TRBJ2-1; 8 nucleotides agree with TRBD1. The CDR3 is made up of 16 amino acids. The trim removed 2 bases at V and 0 bases at J, leaving 3 bases unmatched. The germline gives CDR1 ENHRY, CDR2 SYGVKD. DNA for the CDR3: TGTGCCATCAGTGAGCAGGGACAGGTCTCCTACAATGAGCAGTTCTTC. Its protein is CAISEQGQVSYNEQFF.

V and J are TRBV9 and TRBJ2-3; TRBD2 matches 7 bases. There are 18 residues in the CDR3. Unmatched junction bases numbered 11, after V lost 0 bases and J lost 1 base. From germline, CDR1 is SGDLS and CDR2 YYNGEE. The CDR3 nucleotides are TGTGCCAGCAGCGTAGGTGGGGGGGTGGTAGCAGGCACAGATACGCAGTATTTT. Encoded protein: CASSVGGGVVAGTDTQYF.

Here the CDR3 reads CASSFGQDYGYTF. CDR3 sequence (DNA): TGTGCCAGCAGCTTTGGCCAGGACTATGGCTACACCTTC. This chain links TRBV7-6 with TRBJ1-2, with D unresolved. The germline V gene has CDR1 SGHVS and CDR2 FNYEAQ. The V end lost 3 bases, the J end lost 3 bases, and 8 bases lay between the germline ends. The CDR3 totals 13 residues.

V gene TRBV7-9 combines with J gene TRBJ2-3, with D perhaps matching TRBD1 (6 bases). Between the trimmed V and J ends, which lost 1 base and 0 bases, there was a span of 8 bases. Germline V gives CDR1 SEHNR, CDR2 FQNEAQ (reference sequence). The CDR3 runs to 15 residues. The DNA of the CDR3 is TGTGCCAGCAGCTTAGGGACAGCGAGCACAGATACGCAGTATTTT. Translation gives CASSLGTASTDTQYF.

This clone was observed a single time. The genes are TRBV7-9 and TRBJ1-1; weak D call: TRBD1 (6 bases). Trimming stripped 3 bases from V and 10 bases from J, with 15 bases between. The CDR3 has 13 residues. Germline V lookup: CDR1 SEHNR, CDR2 FQNEAQ (reference sequence). In DNA form, the CDR3 reads TGTGCCAGCAGCTTCGAAGGGGGTTACGGAGCTTTCTTT. Protein sequence: CASSFEGGYGAFF.

This sequence joins TRBV25-1 and TRBJ2-3, with 7 positions matching TRBD1. The V gene's germline CDR1 is MGHDK and CDR2 SYGVNS. The CDR3 length is 15 residues. The J segment lost 0 bases and the V segment lost 5 bases, leaving 5 bases of the junction unmatched. The CDR3 region has the DNA TGTGCCAGCAGTAGCACAGGGGTCAGCACAGATACGCAGTATTTT. Its protein product is CASSSTGVSTDTQYF.

This chain joins TRBV7-9 and TRBJ2-7, with a tentative D call TRBD2 (5 bases). V gave up 5 bases and J gave up 0 bases, with 14 bases separating them. The CDR3 spans 15 residues. Germline values: CDR1 SEHNR, CDR2 FQNEAQ (reference sequence). CDR3 amino acids: CASSMPRGYSYEQYF. In DNA form, the CDR3 reads TGTGCCAGCAGCATGCCTCGGGGTTACTCCTACGAGCAGTACTTC. Based on the CDR3 plus reference TRBV7-9 and TRBJ2-7, the full variable domain is DTGVSQNPRHKITKRGQNVTFRCDPISEHNRLYWYRQTLGQGPEFLTYFQNEAQLEKSRLLSDRFSAERPKGSFSTLEIQRTEQGDSAMYLCASSMPRGYSYEQYFGPGTRLTVT.

This clone was seen a handful of times. V is TRBV5-6 and J is TRBJ2-5; TRBD1 might be the D (5 bases). The germline V and J ends were trimmed by 1 base and 5 bases, with 18 bases remaining between them. Germline lookup yields CDR1 SGHDT and CDR2 YYEEEE. The CDR3 loop spans 16 amino acids. The CDR3 region has the DNA TGTGCCAGCAGCTTGTCAGACAGACTTAAACGGGAGACCCAGTACTTC. Protein product: CASSLSDRLKRETQYF.

The gene calls are TRBV5-1 and TRBJ2-1; 10 nucleotides align to TRBD2. Germline V gene sequence: CDR1 SGHRS, CDR2 YFSETQ. CDR3 length equals 18 residues. The junction had 9 bases not matched to a gene; V was cut back by 1 base and J by 2 bases. CDR3 sequence reads: CASSLLTSGVGPYNEQFF. The CDR3, as DNA: TGCGCCAGCAGCTTGCTAACTAGCGGGGTTGGGCCCTACAATGAGCAGTTCTTC.

The chain couples TRBV9 to TRBJ1-3; 9 bases are shared with TRBD1. This CDR3 region has 15 residues. The V gene end was trimmed by 4 bases and the J gene end by 2 bases; junction bases not matched to a gene: 4. The germline gives CDR1 SGDLS, CDR2 YYNGEE. The CDR3 spells CASSPHRGPGNTIYF. In DNA, the CDR3 is TGTGCCAGCAGCCCTCACAGGGGGCCTGGAAACACCATATATTTT.

The J gene is TRBJ2-5, the V gene TRBV2, with 11 positions matching TRBD2. Germline values: CDR1 SNHLY, CDR2 FYNNEI. The ends lost 5 bases at V and 4 bases at J; junction bases unmatched: 12. This CDR3 has 17 residues. CDR3 region: CASSRQGASGGRETQYF. The CDR3 DNA sequence: TGTGCCAGCAGTCGACAGGGTGCTAGCGGGGGGCGAGAGACCCAGTACTTC. The full variable domain, its missing parts supplied by reference TRBV2 and TRBJ2-5, is EPEVTQTPSHQVTQMGQEVILRCVPISNHLYFYWYRQILGQKVEFLVSFYNNEISEKSEIFDDQFSVERPDGSNFTLKIRSTKLEDSAMYFCASSRQGASGGRETQYFGPGTRLLVL.